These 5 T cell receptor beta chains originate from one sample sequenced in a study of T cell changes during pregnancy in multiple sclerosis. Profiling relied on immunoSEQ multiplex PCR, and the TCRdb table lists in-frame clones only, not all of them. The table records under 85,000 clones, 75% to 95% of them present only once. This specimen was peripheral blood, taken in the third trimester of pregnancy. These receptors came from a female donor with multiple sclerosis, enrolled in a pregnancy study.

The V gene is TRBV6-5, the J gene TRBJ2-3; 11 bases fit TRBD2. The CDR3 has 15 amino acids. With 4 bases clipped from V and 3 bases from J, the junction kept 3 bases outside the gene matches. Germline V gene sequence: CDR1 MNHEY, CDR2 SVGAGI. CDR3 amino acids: CASSSWTSGTDTQYF. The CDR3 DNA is TGTGCCAGCAGTTCGTGGACTAGCGGGACAGATACGCAGTATTTT.

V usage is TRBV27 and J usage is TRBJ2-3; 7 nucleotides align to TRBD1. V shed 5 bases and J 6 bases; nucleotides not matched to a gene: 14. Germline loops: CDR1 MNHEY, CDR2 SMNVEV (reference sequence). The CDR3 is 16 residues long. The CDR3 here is CASSPRPDRVGDTQYF. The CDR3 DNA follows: TGTGCCAGCAGTCCCCGACCTGACAGGGTCGGGGATACGCAGTATTTT.

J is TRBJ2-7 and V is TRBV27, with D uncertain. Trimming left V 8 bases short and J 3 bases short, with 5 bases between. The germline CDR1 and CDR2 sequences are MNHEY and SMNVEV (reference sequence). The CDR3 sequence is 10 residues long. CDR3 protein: CASGFYEQYF. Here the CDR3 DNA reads TGTGCCAGCGGCTTCTACGAGCAGTACTTC.

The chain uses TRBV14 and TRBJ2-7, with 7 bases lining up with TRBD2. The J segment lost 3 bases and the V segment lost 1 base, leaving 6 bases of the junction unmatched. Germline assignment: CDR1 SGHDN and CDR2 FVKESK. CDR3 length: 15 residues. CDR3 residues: CASSQGGGPFYEQYF. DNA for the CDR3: TGTGCCAGCAGCCAAGGCGGGGGACCCTTCTACGAGCAGTACTTC.

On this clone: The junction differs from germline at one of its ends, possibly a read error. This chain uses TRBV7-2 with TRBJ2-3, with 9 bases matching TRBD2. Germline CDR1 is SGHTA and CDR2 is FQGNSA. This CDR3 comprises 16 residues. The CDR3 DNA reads TGCGCCAGCAGCCAAGCCGAGCGGGGGGTGGCAGATACGCAGTATTTT. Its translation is CASSQAERGVADTQYF.